This T cell receptor (beta chain) came from a study of cytomegalovirus exposure and HLA in healthy donors. For the study at large: Approximately 80 million unique TCRs from HLA-typed donors were held in an early data release. The Caucasian-associated ancestry cluster held roughly 84% of 350 to 450 genotyped donors.

Primers included in the PCR were 60 Vbeta and 13 Jbeta primers. The table came from immunoSEQ multiplex PCR; TCRdb's copy has only in-frame clones and leaves some out. Of about 250,000 clones in the sample, under 80% were seen once. Germline lookup yields CDR1 ENHRY and CDR2 SYGVKD. This CDR3 has 14 residues. V lost 11 bases and J 2 bases, leaving 16 bases between the germline ends. Findings of the study overall: Reported performance of the classifier showed diagnosis of cytomegalovirus status with high specificity and sensitivity. Follow-up analysis found HLA locus-dependent TCR association rates, highest for DRB1 and lowest for HLA-C.

About this clone itself: Its target is not known.

The V gene is TRBV10-3, the J gene TRBJ2-1, with a possible D match to TRBD1 (7 bases). Sequencing was carried out using PBMCs. This receptor was obtained from a female donor in good health and CMV-seronegative. The CDR3 bases are TGTGCCGCCGGGGGACAGAGCACCTACAATGAGCAGTTCTTC. Translated: CAAGGQSTYNEQFF.